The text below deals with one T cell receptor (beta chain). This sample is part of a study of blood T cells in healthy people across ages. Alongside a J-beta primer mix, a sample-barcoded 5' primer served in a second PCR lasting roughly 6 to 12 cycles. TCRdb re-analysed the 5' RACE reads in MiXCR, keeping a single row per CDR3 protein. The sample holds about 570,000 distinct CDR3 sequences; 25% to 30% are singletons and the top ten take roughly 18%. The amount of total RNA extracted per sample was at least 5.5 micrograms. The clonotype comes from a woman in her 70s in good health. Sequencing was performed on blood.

CDR3 DNA sequence: TGCGCCAGCAGCCAACAGGGAGGTGAAAAACTGTTTTTT. It translates to CASSQQGGEKLFF. The chain couples TRBV4-1 to TRBJ1-4; TRBD1 might be the D (5 bases). V gave up 2 bases and J gave up 7 bases, with 8 bases separating them. The CDR3 consists of 13 residues. Germline CDR1 reads MGHRA; CDR2 reads YSYEKL.